This TCR beta chain appears in the sequencing data of a study of OX40 agonist ivuxolimab in advanced cancers. Germline V CDR1 and CDR2: SGHTA, FQGNSA. The ends were cut back, 5 bases at V and 4 bases at J, with 14 bases in the middle. This CDR3 comprises 15 residues. TCRdb's copy holds only in-frame clones and misses some; the assay was immunoSEQ multiplex PCR. The table lists about 58,000 clones, 70% to 85% of them singletons. Specimen: CD4+ or CD8+ T cells sorted from blood, collected in a trial of the OX40 agonist ivuxolimab. This TCR was sampled from an adult with an advanced solid tumor such as melanoma, head and neck, liver or kidney cancer. The V and J genes are TRBV7-2 and TRBJ1-4; no firm D call. Here the CDR3 DNA reads TGTGCCAGCAGCCTCACCCGGCGGGATAATGAAAAACTGTTTTTT. It yields the protein CASSLTRRDNEKLFF.